The clone carrying this T cell receptor beta chain was counted a single time. Only in-frame clones appear in the TCRdb table, and some are missing; sequencing was by immunoSEQ multiplex PCR. The sample holds more than 300,000 clones, 75% to 90% seen once. The data are from a study of Ad26.COV2.S vaccination and SARS-CoV-2 variants. Treatment defined: roughly 19 received Ad26.COV2.S at low or high dose, single or two shots; about 5 received placebo; per-sample allocation not given. Sampling occurred on day 63 after the first vaccine or placebo injection. The vaccine antigen was prefusion-stabilized Wuhan SARS-CoV-2 spike. The CDR3 spans 13 residues. Germline lookup yields CDR1 DFQATT and CDR2 SNEGSKA (reference sequence). V lost 3 bases and J 5 bases, leaving 13 bases between the germline ends.

The material was peripheral blood, obtained in a trial of Ad26.COV2.S vaccine versus placebo. This clonotype originated in a person aged 18-65 years who received the Ad26.COV2.S COVID-19 vaccine or a placebo. This chain connects TRBV20-1 to TRBJ2-5; D is perhaps TRBD2 (6 bases). The CDR3 sequence: CSASGGAQETQYF. The DNA of the CDR3 is TGCAGTGCTAGTGGAGGGGCCCAGGAGACCCAGTACTTC.